This passage covers 4 T cell receptor beta chains from one sample sequenced in a study of cytomegalovirus exposure and HLA in healthy donors. The PCR ran on 60 Vbeta and 13 Jbeta primers. Produced via immunoSEQ multiplex PCR; TCRdb's table is partial and in-frame only. The sample carries roughly 180,000 clones, about 85% recorded once. The sequenced sample was PBMCs. The receptors derive from a boy between 2 and 10 years old in good health and CMV-seronegative.

The gene calls are TRBV2 and TRBJ1-6; D not resolved. The CDR3 consists of 13 residues. Trimming cost V 5 bases and J 6 bases, with 8 bases left between them. Per germline, CDR1 SNHLY and CDR2 FYNNEI. The DNA of the CDR3 is TGTGCCAGCAGTTTCGACACTAATTCACCCCTCCACTTT. The encoded protein is CASSFDTNSPLHF.

The chain employs TRBV15 and TRBJ1-4; no clear D. This CDR3 contains 19 residues. Trimming shortened V by 1 base and J by 3 bases, and 21 bases separated the two germline ends. Germline CDR1 is LNHNV and CDR2 is YYDKDF (reference sequence). The CDR3 DNA reads as TGTGCCACCAGCAGAGTATGGCAGGCGGACTTCGTGGCTAATGAAAAACTGTTTTTT. Amino acid sequence: CATSRVWQADFVANEKLFF.

The chain employs TRBV2 and TRBJ1-2; 7 bases match TRBD1. Germline V gene lookup returns CDR1 SNHLY and CDR2 FYNNEI. The CDR3 length is 17 residues. V gave up 0 bases and J gave up 2 bases; unmatched junction bases: 9. CDR3 sequence reads: CASSEAPYRDRNYGYTF. For the CDR3, the DNA is TGTGCCAGCAGTGAAGCGCCGTACCGGGACAGAAACTATGGCTACACCTTC.

The chain employs TRBV5-4 and TRBJ1-6; 8 bases agree with TRBD1. Trimming removed 1 base from V and 2 bases from J; junction bases left unmatched: 8. The germline V gene has CDR1 SGHNT and CDR2 YYREEE (reference sequence). CDR3 length: 18 amino acids. The DNA of the CDR3 is TGTGCCAGCAGCTTGATGGCAGGGGGCGAGACCTATAATTCACCCCTCCACTTT. Encoded protein: CASSLMAGGETYNSPLHF.